This T cell receptor beta chain was documented in a study of cytomegalovirus exposure and HLA in healthy donors. Whole-study findings and limits: The authors later found most CMV-associated TCR beta chains appeared HLA-restricted. Specificity of three CMV-associated chains for CMV antigens was verified in vitro.

Researchers ran the PCR with 60 Vbeta and 13 Jbeta primers. Sequencing was performed with immunoSEQ multiplex PCR; in TCRdb, only in-frame clones are kept and a portion is missing. The sample's table shows fewer than 200,000 clones. With regard to this clone: Its antigen is not known.

The CDR3 sequence is 14 residues long. V was clipped by 2 bases and J by 7 bases; unmatched bases: 7. In germline, CDR1 is MNHNS, CDR2 SASEGT. Whereas donors were nominally healthy upon sampling, unrecorded immune exposures were probable. The chain combines TRBV6-1 with TRBJ1-2; 7 nucleotides line up with TRBD1. Input material: PBMCs. The receptor comes from a woman in her sixties or seventies in good health and CMV-seronegative. CDR3 DNA sequence: TGTGCCAGCAGTGAACAGGGGGGTATTATTGGCTACACCTTC. It codes for CASSEQGGIIGYTF.